What follows are 30 T cell receptor beta chains derived from one specimen sequenced in a study of blood T cell repertoires in COVID-19 (dated by TCRdb to 2018 to 2021). Libraries were built with the immunoSEQ multiplex PCR assay. TCRdb re-hosts the immuneACCESS table, in-frame sequences only. Its copies lack some clones; in the studies checked, an unresolved V gene accounts for under half of them, and the cause for the rest is not known. The table for this sample lists 220,000 or so clones; around nine tenths of them were counted only once. The ten largest make up around 0.84% of the sample. Sequencing input: peripheral blood. These receptor sequences come from a man aged 55-75 years with COVID-19, enrolled during active disease.

V and J are TRBV6-1 and TRBJ2-3; a possible D gene is TRBD1 (5 bases). Germline V gene lookup returns CDR1 MNHNS and CDR2 SASEGT. The CDR3 totals 11 residues. Trimming cost V 3 bases and J 12 bases, with 10 bases left between them. CDR3 in amino acids: CASSDPDKQYF. The DNA of the CDR3 is TGTGCCAGCAGTGACCCGGACAAACAGTATTTT.

The DNA of the CDR3 is TGTGCCAGCAGTGAAGGGGGGGCGAACACCGGGGAGCTGTTTTTT. It translates to CASSEGGANTGELFF. The chain is built from TRBV6-1 and TRBJ2-2; weak D call: TRBD2 (6 bases). The CDR3 length is 15 residues. V lost 1 base and J lost 0, with 6 bases in between. Germline CDR1 is MNHNS and CDR2 is SASEGT.

CDR3 sequence reads: CASRGGLAGYNEQFF. CDR3 DNA sequence: TGTGCCAGCAGGGGGGGGCTAGCGGGATACAATGAGCAGTTCTTC. The V and J genes are TRBV28 and TRBJ2-1; 9 bases align to TRBD2. The ends lost 6 bases at V and 4 bases at J; junction bases unmatched: 7. The germline V gene encodes CDR1 MDHEN and CDR2 SYDVKM. The length of the CDR3 is 15 residues.

The rearrangement uses TRBV19 and TRBJ1-2, with TRBD1 as a possible D gene (5 bases). Trimming removed 0 bases at V and 4 bases at J, with 9 bases between. The germline V gene has CDR1 LNHDA and CDR2 SQIVND (reference sequence). The CDR3 runs 14 residues. The CDR3 region is CASSIDQGGYGYTF. In DNA form, the CDR3 reads TGTGCCAGTAGTATAGACCAGGGCGGCTATGGCTACACCTTC. Full variable domain (missing parts from reference TRBV19 and TRBJ1-2): DGGITQSPKYLFRKEGQNVTLSCEQNLNHDAMYWYRQDPGQGLRLIYYSQIVNDFQKGDIAEGYSVSREKKESFPLTVTSAQKNPTAFYLCASSIDQGGYGYTFGSGTRLTVV.

The V and J genes are TRBV4-1 and TRBJ2-5, with a weak D call TRBD2 (7 bases). The CDR3 covers 19 residues. Germline V gives CDR1 MGHRA, CDR2 YSYEKL. Trimming stripped 3 bases from V and 5 bases from J, with 28 bases between. CDR3: CASSHPTGRGARSSETQYF. As DNA, the CDR3 is TGCGCCAGCAGCCATCCCACGGGACGGGGGGCGCGGTCTAGTGAGACCCAGTACTTC.

The chain combines TRBV9 with TRBJ2-5; 8 bases map to TRBD2. Trimming removed 0 bases from V and 2 bases from J; junction bases left unmatched: 3. CDR1 SGDLS and CDR2 YYNGEE come from the germline V gene. This CDR3 is built from 15 residues. In nucleotides, the CDR3 is TGTGCCAGCAGCGTAGTCGGCGGGGGGCAAGAGACCCAGTACTTC. Protein sequence: CASSVVGGGQETQYF.

This rearrangement joins TRBV6-6 to TRBJ2-4; 8 bases line up with TRBD1. Germline V gene sequence: CDR1 MNHNY, CDR2 SVGAGI (reference sequence). CDR3 size: 13 residues. V trimming: 4 bases; J trimming: 6 bases; junction bases outside the gene matches: 2. CDR3 in DNA: TGTGCCAGCAGTTCCGACAGGGGAAACATTCAGTACTTC. It translates to CASSSDRGNIQYF.

The chain is built from TRBV7-9 and TRBJ2-1; 10 nucleotides agree with TRBD1. Trimming took 7 bases from V and 8 from J; bases not matched to a gene: 8. From germline, CDR1 is SEHNR and CDR2 FQNEAQ (reference sequence). This CDR3 has 14 amino acids. The CDR3 sequence: CASTQGTGVDEQFF. The CDR3 DNA is TGTGCCAGCACCCAGGGGACAGGGGTGGATGAGCAGTTCTTC.

The V and J genes are TRBV28 and TRBJ1-3; TRBD1 matches 8 bases. CDR1 is MDHEN, CDR2 SYDVKM, per germline. V was clipped by 1 base and J by 3 bases; unmatched bases: 5. CDR3 length equals 16 residues. The CDR3 DNA sequence: TGTGCCAGCAGTTTATATGCCAGGGGGCTTGGAAACACCATATATTTT. Its protein is CASSLYARGLGNTIYF. Filled out from reference TRBV28 and TRBJ1-3, the complete variable domain reads DVKVTQSSRYLVKRTGEKVFLECVQDMDHENMFWYRQDPGLGLRLIYFSYDVKMKEKGDIPEGYSVSREKKERFSLILESASTNQTSMYLCASSLYARGLGNTIYFGEGSWLTVV.

V gene TRBV9 combines with J gene TRBJ2-6, with D possibly being TRBD1 (5 bases). Germline-derived CDR1 and CDR2 are SGDLS and YYNGEE. V was pared by 9 bases and J by 0 bases, with 13 bases between. This CDR3 is built from 15 residues. CDR3 coding DNA: TGTGCCACTACAGGACGTCGCTCTGGGGCCAACGTCCTGACTTTC. This sequence encodes CATTGRRSGANVLTF.

This clone was picked up one time. V usage is TRBV5-1 and J usage is TRBJ2-1; D is ambiguous. CDR1 is SGHRS, CDR2 YFSETQ, per germline. The CDR3 totals 14 residues. Trimming took 2 bases from V and 10 from J, leaving 16 bases between them. Here the CDR3 reads CASSLRRLVSEQFF. The CDR3 DNA is TGCGCCAGCAGCTTAAGACGGCTAGTCTCCGAGCAGTTCTTC.

This sequence joins TRBV9 and TRBJ1-1; D not certain. Trimming left V 2 bases short and J 3 bases short, with 11 bases between. Germline-derived CDR1 and CDR2 are SGDLS and YYNGEE. The length of the CDR3 is 14 residues. The CDR3, as DNA: TGTGCCAGCAGCGTTGGAACAGAATACACTGAAGCTTTCTTT. Encoded protein: CASSVGTEYTEAFF. The variable domain in full, with the rest retrieved from reference TRBV9 and TRBJ1-1, is DSGVTQTPKHLITATGQRVTLRCSPRSGDLSVYWYQQSLDQGLQFLIQYYNGEERAKGNILERFSAQQFPDLHSELNLSSLELGDSALYFCASSVGTEYTEAFFGQGTRLTVV.

The CDR3 sequence is CASRAAGGNEQFF. The CDR3 DNA reads TGTGCCAGCAGGGCGGCGGGGGGCAATGAGCAGTTCTTC. The chain is built from TRBV7-2 and TRBJ2-1; 8 bases match TRBD2. Germline assignment: CDR1 SGHTA and CDR2 FQGNSA. V was pared by 6 bases and J by 6 bases, with 4 bases of the junction left unmatched. This CDR3 contains 13 residues.

This sequence joins TRBV13 and TRBJ2-7, with a tentative D call TRBD1 (8 bases). Germline assignment: CDR1 PRHDT and CDR2 FYEKMQ (reference sequence). V dropped 1 base and J dropped 4 bases, with 14 bases sitting between them. The CDR3 has 15 amino acids. In nucleotides, the CDR3 is TGTGCCAGCAGCTTAGCCGGACAGGGAGGGTACGAGCAGTACTTC. Amino acid sequence: CASSLAGQGGYEQYF. Full variable domain (outside the CDR3, taken from reference TRBV13 and TRBJ2-7): AAGVIQSPRHLIKEKRETATLKCYPIPRHDTVYWYQQGPGQDPQFLISFYEKMQSDKGSIPDRFSAQQFSDYHSELNMSSLELGDSALYFCASSLAGQGGYEQYFGPGTRLTVT.

The genes are TRBV6-2 or TRBV6-3 and TRBJ2-7; the match to TRBD1 covers 8 bases. V gave up 2 bases and J gave up 0 bases; unmatched junction bases: 3. CDR3 length: 15 amino acids. CDR1 and CDR2 (germline): MNHEY, SVGEGT. The CDR3 loop reads CASSYRQGASYEQYF. DNA of the CDR3: TGTGCCAGCAGTTACAGGCAGGGGGCCTCCTACGAGCAGTACTTC.

This rearrangement joins TRBV6-5 to TRBJ1-2; no clear D. Between the trimmed V and J ends, which lost 7 bases and 10 bases, there was a span of 19 bases. The CDR3 contains 13 residues. Germline-derived CDR1 and CDR2 are MNHEY and SVGAGI. CDR3 DNA: TGTGCCAGCACCCACTCAAATCGCCCCTCCTACACCTTC. Its translation: CASTHSNRPSYTF.

The chain is built from TRBV18 and TRBJ1-2; possible D gene TRBD1, 5 bases. In germline, CDR1 is KGHSH, CDR2 LQKENI. The length of the CDR3 is 14 residues. The V gene lost 6 bases and the J gene lost 4 bases, with 15 bases spanning the gap. The CDR3 nucleotides are TGTGCCAGCTCCCGGGGGATGGGGTCCTATGGCTACACCTTC. Amino acid sequence: CASSRGMGSYGYTF.

The rearrangement uses TRBV29-1 and TRBJ1-2, with D possibly TRBD1 on 5 matching bases. Germline CDR1 SQVTM, CDR2 ANQGSEA. Trimming pared 4 bases from V and 0 bases from J, leaving 12 bases between. The CDR3 sequence is 14 residues long. The CDR3: CSVASTRANYGYTF. In nucleotides, the CDR3 is TGCAGCGTTGCGTCTACCAGGGCTAACTATGGCTACACCTTC.

CDR3 sequence reads: CASSIGSGARSYEQYF. The DNA for the CDR3 is TGTGCCAGTAGTATAGGGAGCGGAGCCCGCTCCTACGAGCAGTACTTC. The chain is built from TRBV19 and TRBJ2-7, with TRBD2 as a possible D gene (5 bases). Germline assignment: CDR1 LNHDA and CDR2 SQIVND (reference sequence). There are 16 residues in the CDR3. The germline V and J ends were trimmed by 1 base and 0 bases, with 13 bases remaining between them.

J is TRBJ1-4 and V is TRBV30, with 8 bases matching TRBD1. Germline-derived CDR1 and CDR2 are GTSNPN and SVGIG (reference sequence). The V and J ends lost 5 bases and 5 bases, in that order; junction bases with no gene match: 13. This CDR3 spans 16 amino acids. CDR3 DNA: TGTGCCTGGGCCATCAACAGGGACAGGTTAAATGAAAAACTGTTTTTT. It yields the protein CAWAINRDRLNEKLFF.

In this sample, this clone turned up a few times. This CDR3 is CASSKLAGAYNEQFF. Here the CDR3 DNA reads TGTGCCAGCAGTAAACTAGCGGGAGCCTACAATGAGCAGTTCTTC. The chain combines TRBV7-3 with TRBJ2-1; 11 nucleotides line up with TRBD2. This CDR3 is 15 amino acids long. Germline V CDR1 and CDR2: SGHTA, FQGTGA. V shed 6 bases, J shed 2 bases, and the junction held 3 bases outside the gene matches.

The chain employs TRBV7-9 and TRBJ2-5; 9 nucleotides line up with TRBD1. V gave up 5 bases and J gave up 4 bases; unmatched junction bases: 8. This CDR3 spans 15 amino acids. Germline CDR1 is SEHNR and CDR2 is FQNEAQ (reference sequence). CDR3 region: CASSPRTGVRETQYF. In nucleotides, the CDR3 is TGTGCCAGCAGCCCACGGACAGGGGTAAGAGAGACCCAGTACTTC.

This chain uses TRBV12-3 or TRBV12-4 with TRBJ1-1; D is ambiguous. Between the trimmed V and J ends, which lost 3 bases and 8 bases, there was a span of 13 bases. The CDR3 extends over 13 amino acids. The CDR3: CASSFAGVAEAFF. CDR3 DNA: TGTGCCAGCAGTTTCGCCGGAGTGGCCGAAGCTTTCTTT.

This rearrangement joins TRBV27 to TRBJ2-7; D is ambiguous. The germline V gene has CDR1 MNHEY and CDR2 SMNVEV (reference sequence). Trimming took off 6 bases at V and 3 bases at J, with 9 bases between the two ends. This CDR3 is built from 12 residues. Here the CDR3 reads CASRSMLYEQYF. The CDR3 DNA follows: TGTGCCAGCAGGAGTATGCTCTACGAGCAGTACTTC.

J is TRBJ1-1 and V is TRBV3-1 (or the pseudogene TRBV3-2), with TRBD1 identical over 7 bases. CDR1 is LGHDT and CDR2 is YNNKEL in the germline V gene (reference sequence). Trimming at V came to 5 bases and at J to 5 bases, leaving 2 bases not matched to a gene. This CDR3 comprises 12 residues. The CDR3 here is CASSSGGTEAFF. In DNA, the CDR3 is TGTGCCAGCAGCTCAGGGGGAACTGAAGCTTTCTTT.

The genes are TRBV19 and TRBJ2-2; a weak D match, TRBD1 (6 bases). This CDR3 is 14 amino acids long. Per the germline V gene, CDR1 is LNHDA and CDR2 is SQIVND (reference sequence). The ends were cut back, 6 bases at V and 0 bases at J, with 8 bases in the middle. CDR3 bases: TGTGCCAGTAGCAGGACAGCGAACACCGGGGAGCTGTTTTTT. This translates into CASSRTANTGELFF.

This clone was observed a single time. J is TRBJ1-5 and V is TRBV2, with D unclear. Germline assignment: CDR1 SNHLY and CDR2 FYNNEI. The V and J ends lost 0 bases and 4 bases respectively, with 13 bases between them. This CDR3 has 16 amino acids. The CDR3 protein is CASSEARGSGNQPQHF. CDR3 sequence (DNA): TGTGCCAGCAGTGAAGCCCGGGGTTCCGGGAATCAGCCCCAGCATTTT.

The V and J genes are TRBV2 and TRBJ2-1; 8 bases agree with TRBD2. The V segment lost 4 bases and the J segment 9 bases; nucleotides outside the gene matches: 5. This CDR3 comprises 13 residues. CDR1 and CDR2 from the germline V gene are SNHLY and FYNNEI. Written as DNA, the CDR3 is TGTGCCAGCAGTGGGTTAGCGGGAACTGAGCAGTTCTTC. It translates to CASSGLAGTEQFF.

This clone was seen a single time. V and J are TRBV4-1 and TRBJ2-2; 11 bases line up with TRBD2. This CDR3 contains 18 residues. Germline V CDR1 and CDR2: MGHRA, YSYEKL. After removal of 1 base from V and 2 bases from J, the junction contained 6 bases not matched to a gene. The CDR3, as DNA: TGCGCCAGCAGCCAAGCCCTCCTAGCGGGGGGCAACACCGGGGAGCTGTTTTTT. It codes for CASSQALLAGGNTGELFF.

The chain has TRBV5-1 and TRBJ2-2; D is unresolved. In germline, CDR1 is SGHRS, CDR2 YFSETQ. Trimming stripped 2 bases from V and 3 bases from J, with 5 bases between. The CDR3 covers 13 residues. The CDR3 region is CASSFRDTGELFF. CDR3 in DNA: TGCGCCAGCAGCTTTAGAGACACCGGGGAGCTGTTTTTT.